This T cell receptor beta chain comes out of a study of technical replicates of blood from four donors. V was trimmed by 5 bases and J by 13 bases, leaving 21 bases between them. The V gene's germline CDR1 is GTSNPN and CDR2 SVGIG (reference sequence). The CDR3 is 13 amino acids. Some clones are missing from TCRdb's copy, which holds only in-frame ones; the method was immunoSEQ multiplex PCR. Of tens of thousands of clones in the sample, roughly 96% were seen once. V is TRBV30 and J is TRBJ2-1; D perhaps matches TRBD1 (6 bases). The TCR comes from a human donor in good health. The material sequenced was T cells isolated from PBMCs. The chain's CDR3 is CAWDSILGQKQFF. The CDR3 coding sequence is TGTGCCTGGGACTCCATCCTCGGACAGAAACAGTTCTTC.